The rows below give T cell receptor beta chains drawn from one sample of a study of Graves' ophthalmopathy and Graves' hyperthyroidism. TCRdb re-called the multiplex PCR reads with MiXCR, one entry per CDR3 protein. The sample lists over a million distinct CDR3 sequences; less than 45% were seen once. The specimen sequenced was peripheral blood or thyroid tissue (not recorded which). Receptors originate from an adult man with Graves' hyperthyroidism. Both conserved end residues are part of each CDR3. The order of the fields is V gene, D gene, J gene, clone size, CDR3 DNA, CDR3 protein. D genes are given only for firm matches. A row's size may be missing; if present it is once, few, many or a size class.

V: TRBV10-3; D: .; J: TRBJ2-6; size: many; DNA: TGTGCCATCAGTGAGGGCATTTCTGGGGCCAACGTCCTGACTTTC; CDR3: CAISEGISGANVLTF
V: TRBV14; D: .; J: TRBJ1-2; size: many; DNA: TGTGCCAGCAGCCAAGTAGGGTACGGCTATGGCTACACCTTC; CDR3: CASSQVGYGYGYTF
V: TRBV7-9; D: TRBD1; J: TRBJ1-2; size: few; DNA: TGTGCCAGCAGCTCTCGACAGGGGAATGGCTACACCTTC; CDR3: CASSSRQGNGYTF
V: TRBV7-6; D: .; J: TRBJ1-1; size: .; DNA: TGTGCCAGCAGGGGGGGGCAGGGAAACACTGAAGCTTCCTTT; CDR3: CASRGGQGNTEASF
V: TRBV29-1; D: TRBD2; J: TRBJ2-5; size: many; DNA: TGCAGCGTGGCACTAGCGGGGGGGCCCAGGGAGACCCAGTACTTC; CDR3: CSVALAGGPRETQYF
V: TRBV9; D: .; J: TRBJ2-5; size: .; DNA: TGTGCCAGCAGCGGGGGGCGGCTAGCGGAGGGGTACCAAGAGACCCAGTACTTC; CDR3: CASSGGRLAEGYQETQYF
V: TRBV9; D: TRBD1; J: TRBJ2-7; size: .; DNA: TGTGCCAGCAGTCGACAGGGGAGTACCCCCTCCGAGCAGTACTTC; CDR3: CASSRQGSTPSEQYF
V: TRBV7-9; D: TRBD1; J: TRBJ2-2; size: few; DNA: TGTGCCAGCAGCCCTCCAGACAGGGGAAACACCGGGGAGCTGTTTTTT; CDR3: CASSPPDRGNTGELFF
V: TRBV4-3; D: .; J: TRBJ2-7; size: .; DNA: TGCGCCAGCAGCCCTCCTGGCAGGGAACACGAGCAGTACTTC; CDR3: CASSPPGREHEQYF
V: TRBV10-3; D: .; J: TRBJ2-5; size: .; DNA: TGTGCCAGCTCACCTGTGGGGACGGAGACCCAGTACTTC; CDR3: CASSPVGTETQYF
V: TRBV4-3; D: .; J: TRBJ2-5; size: many; DNA: TGCGCCAGCAGCCAAGATTTCGGCGGGGACGACAAGGAGACCCAGTACTTC; CDR3: CASSQDFGGDDKETQYF
V: TRBV9; D: .; J: TRBJ1-6; size: many; DNA: TGTGCCAGCAGCCCTGGAGCTGGTACAGCGGCGGTAACCCTCCACTTT; CDR3: CASSPGAGTAAVTLHF
V: TRBV12-5; D: .; J: TRBJ1-2; size: few; DNA: TGTGGGGGCGGGGGGCTCATCTATGGCTACACCTTC; CDR3: CGGGGLIYGYTF
V: TRBV10-3; D: TRBD1; J: TRBJ2-7; size: .; DNA: TGTGCCAGCAGTGGGGACAGGGGTAATCACGAGCAGTACTTC; CDR3: CASSGDRGNHEQYF
V: TRBV15; D: .; J: TRBJ1-2; size: many; DNA: TGTGCCACCAGCAGAGTCAGGGATCCCTATGGCTACACCTTC; CDR3: CATSRVRDPYGYTF
V: TRBV20-1; D: .; J: TRBJ2-5; size: many; DNA: TGCAGTGCTAGACAGGGGGGTGGCGAGACCCAGTACTTC; CDR3: CSARQGGGETQYF
V: TRBV25-1; D: .; J: TRBJ2-3; size: many; DNA: TGTGCCAGCATCCGAAAAGATACGCAGTATTTT; CDR3: CASIRKDTQYF
V: TRBV20-1; D: .; J: TRBJ1-2; size: many; DNA: TGCAGTGCTACCGACAGGACCGGCTATGGCTACACCTTC; CDR3: CSATDRTGYGYTF
V: TRBV7-9; D: TRBD1; J: TRBJ2-7; size: .; DNA: TGTGCCAGCCGTTCCGGGACAGGGGGCTACGAGCAGCACTTC; CDR3: CASRSGTGGYEQHF
V: TRBV12-3/TRBV12-4; D: .; J: TRBJ2-7; size: few; DNA: TGTGCCAGCAAAACCGGGAAATACGAGCAGTACTTC; CDR3: CASKTGKYEQYF
V: TRBV5-8; D: .; J: TRBJ1-1; size: few; DNA: TGTGCCAGCAGGGAAGCCTGGGGACCCTACACTGAAGCTTTCTTT; CDR3: CASREAWGPYTEAFF
V: TRBV5-1; D: .; J: TRBJ1-6; size: many; DNA: TGCGCCAGCAGCTTGGGTGCAGGGACTAATTCACCCCTCCACTTT; CDR3: CASSLGAGTNSPLHF
V: TRBV7-6; D: TRBD2; J: TRBJ2-5; size: few; DNA: TGTGCCAGCAGCTTGCGGGGGGGGCGAGAGACCCAGTACTTC; CDR3: CASSLRGGRETQYF
V: TRBV10-3; D: TRBD2; J: TRBJ2-7; size: .; DNA: TGTGCCATCAGTGTCCCCTCTACTAGCGGGGGTCCGTACGAGCAGTACTTC; CDR3: CAISVPSTSGGPYEQYF
V: TRBV10-3; D: .; J: TRBJ2-5; size: many; DNA: TGTGCCATCAGTGATAGGACAGAAGAGACCCAGTACTTC; CDR3: CAISDRTEETQYF
V: TRBV20-1; D: TRBD1; J: TRBJ1-1; size: many; DNA: TGCAGTGCTAGTCGAGGACAGGGGTTCGGCACTGAAGCTTTCTTT; CDR3: CSASRGQGFGTEAFF
V: TRBV29-1; D: .; J: TRBJ1-3; size: .; DNA: TGCAGCGCTGCTCAGGGGACTGGAAACACCATATATTTT; CDR3: CSAAQGTGNTIYF
V: TRBV12-3/TRBV12-4; D: TRBD2; J: TRBJ2-7; size: .; DNA: TGTGCCAGCAGTCCAAGTGCTAGCGGGAGTCGCTACGAGCAGTACTTC; CDR3: CASSPSASGSRYEQYF
V: TRBV15; D: .; J: TRBJ2-7; size: .; DNA: TGTGCCACCACCAAAACGAGCGGAGCTACCTCCTACGAGCAGTACTTC; CDR3: CATTKTSGATSYEQYF
V: TRBV5-6; D: .; J: TRBJ2-7; size: few; DNA: TGTGCCAGCAGAAGCCCCGGGACATCCTCCTACGAGCAGTACTTC; CDR3: CASRSPGTSSYEQYF
V: TRBV30; D: .; J: TRBJ2-5; size: many; DNA: TGTGCCTGGGGCAGCAGGACCCAGTACTTC; CDR3: CAWGSRTQYF
V: TRBV29-1; D: TRBD1; J: TRBJ1-2; size: many; DNA: TGCAGCGTCGAGACAGGGGAAAACTATGGCTACACCTTC; CDR3: CSVETGENYGYTF
V: TRBV4-2; D: .; J: TRBJ2-7; size: many; DNA: TGTGCCAGCAGCCAAGACGAGGTTATCTACGAGCAGTACTTC; CDR3: CASSQDEVIYEQYF
V: TRBV7-8; D: .; J: TRBJ1-2; size: many; DNA: TGTGCCAGCAGCTTAGGGGGGGGTTACTATGGCTACACCTTC; CDR3: CASSLGGGYYGYTF
V: TRBV20-1; D: .; J: TRBJ1-4; size: once; DNA: TGCAGTGCTAGGCCCGGGACTAATGAAAAACTGTTTTTT; CDR3: CSARPGTNEKLFF
V: TRBV20-1; D: .; J: TRBJ2-5; size: .; DNA: TGCAGTGCTAGTAGGGGTAGCGGCGACCAAGAGACCCAGTACTTC; CDR3: CSASRGSGDQETQYF
V: TRBV2; D: .; J: TRBJ1-2; size: many; DNA: TGTGCCAGCAGTTATCAGGGGTATGGCTACACCTTC; CDR3: CASSYQGYGYTF